This section outlines one T cell receptor (beta chain) sequence together with its context. What this receptor recognizes is not known. Per-base qualities were not stored, and no clone one base away is much larger. V has 0 bases trimmed and J has 3 bases trimmed; junction bases matching no gene number 7. From its cysteine to its phenylalanine, the CDR3 spans 18 amino acids. Just the 54-base CDR3 DNA is kept, in frame starting at base 1. CDR1 is given as SGDLS and CDR2 as YYNGEE, both from the germline V gene. The immunoSEQ Assay, a bias-controlled multiplex PCR, was used to amplify TCRbeta CDR3 regions from genomic DNA. Concerning the study's data processing: The number of nucleated cells in each sample was estimated from the amplification of reference gene primers within the assay. To quantify the absolute abundance of each unique TCRbeta CDR3 rearrangement, sequence reads were collapsed and filtered. For each sample, productive Simpson clonality was calculated by taking the square root of Simpson's diversity index across productive rearrangements. What TCRdb holds here is the immuneACCESS table cut down to in-frame rearrangements. Part of the clones is not present; checked against another copy, under half of the missing clones reflect an unresolved V gene, and the others are unexplained. That table furnishes V, J and clone size, whereas the DNA furnished D and trimming. The sample contains 70,000 or so clones, around 77% of them found a single time. The ten largest clones take up almost 10% of the sample.

These data are taken from a study of blood T cell repertoires in COVID-19 (dated by TCRdb to 2018 to 2020). About the study as a whole: Samples covering the acute and convalescent phases of COVID-19 were provided by collaborators in the United States, Italy and Spain. Nearly every sample came with metadata listing a de-identified subject ID, COVID-19 status, age in years and sex. The samples were drawn from two sources: the first 160 participants of the ongoing ImmuneRACE study, and 1,200 or so subjects contributed by 6 global collaborators. The prospective study material was composed of cDNA or gDNA derived from T cells, B-cell-depleted T cells, or PBMCs. Where available, HLA class I and class II types were taken from metadata supplied by the sample provider and were not determined by assay-based typing. The dataset comprised deeply sampled blood TCRbeta repertoires from subjects exposed to, actively infected with, or recovered from COVID-19. The repertoires were released in a freely available public database intended as a resource for research on the immune response to SARS-CoV-2.

Broader findings and caveats from the paper: The amount of clinical and demographic metadata varied by source and participant and was provided uncurated.

The collaborating institutions used their own protocols to collect whole blood in K2EDTA tubes. For TCRbeta analysis, collaborators shipped samples as frozen whole blood, isolated PBMCs, or DNA extracted from either of those sample types. Input material: peripheral blood. The sequence joins TRBV9 to TRBJ2-2; 11 bases in the middle match TRBD2. This receptor was obtained from a human donor in a cohort sampled during active COVID-19. The nucleotide sequence is TGTGCCAGCAGCGTAGCTGGGGCTAGCGGGAGGTACACCGGGGAGCTGTTTTTT. Translated, it gives CASSVAGASGRYTGELFF.